The present T cell receptor (beta chain) was sequenced within a study of glioma-infiltrating T cells after dendritic cell vaccination. As for the study in general: Monocyte-derived dendritic cells, cultured approximately 7 days with IL-4 and GM-CSF, were pulsed with autologous tumor lysate.

Only patients with spare fresh-frozen tumor and over two years of follow-up were included. CDR1 PRHDT and CDR2 FYEKMQ come from the germline V gene (reference sequence). This CDR3 is built from 16 residues. Trimming pared 6 bases from V and 0 bases from J, leaving 15 bases between. Input was around 1.9 ug genomic DNA, or all available if less. Libraries were prepared by immunoSEQ multiplex PCR; TCRdb keeps only in-frame clonotypes and omits some of them. The table has about 96,000 clones, 79% seen once; the top ten hold roughly 5.6%. The chain combines TRBV13 with TRBJ2-4; a weak D match, TRBD1 (6 bases). The sequence was obtained from a human donor with glioblastoma. The sequenced sample was blood, obtained before dendritic cell vaccination. The CDR3 here is CASRKGSGEAKNIQYF. CDR3 bases: TGTGCCAGCAGAAAGGGGTCAGGGGAAGCCAAAAACATTCAGTACTTC.